What follows are 7 T cell receptor beta chains derived from one specimen sequenced in a study of CD8+ T cells in alopecia areata. cDNA serving as the sequencing template came from extracted, reverse transcribed RNA. Profiling relied on immunoSEQ multiplex PCR, and the TCRdb table lists in-frame clones only, not all of them. The sample includes roughly 120,000 clones, around 54% of them seen just once. Treatment here: oral pan-JAK inhibitor, 5-10 mg twice daily. The sequences come from CD4+ T cells sorted from blood, collected at week 24, from a patient treated with tofacitinib. All receptors derive from a human donor with alopecia areata.

The chain has TRBV27 and TRBJ2-5, with 11 bases identical to TRBD2. The CDR3 spans 16 residues. CDR1 and CDR2 (germline): MNHEY, SMNVEV (reference sequence). Unmatched junction bases numbered 7, after V lost 6 bases and J lost 1 base. CDR3 residues: CASRINSGGVQETQYF. The CDR3 DNA sequence: TGTGCCAGCAGGATAAATAGCGGGGGGGTCCAAGAGACCCAGTACTTC.

This clone is a singleton in its sample. The V call is TRBV25-1, the J call TRBJ1-3; D is ambiguous. The CDR3 is 12 residues long. Germline values: CDR1 MGHDK, CDR2 SYGVNS. The V gene lost 0 bases and the J gene lost 4 bases, with 1 base spanning the gap. CDR3 sequence (DNA): TGTGCCAGCAGTGAATACGGAAACACCATATATTTT. The encoded protein is CASSEYGNTIYF.

The chain is built from TRBV19 and TRBJ1-5; D ambiguous. From germline, CDR1 is LNHDA and CDR2 SQIVND (reference sequence). The germline V and J ends were trimmed by 6 bases and 7 bases, with 16 bases remaining between them. This CDR3 has 14 amino acids. CDR3 sequence: CASRMEGFVQPQHF. CDR3 in DNA: TGTGCCAGTAGAATGGAGGGCTTCGTCCAGCCCCAGCATTTT.

This chain uses TRBV9 with TRBJ2-5; D remains ambiguous. V was cut by 4 bases and J by 0 bases, with 7 bases left in between. CDR1 SGDLS and CDR2 YYNGEE come from the germline V gene. The CDR3 has 13 residues. CDR3 in DNA: TGTGCCAGCAGCAGACGATACCAAGAGACCCAGTACTTC. Residues: CASSRRYQETQYF.

This chain joins TRBV7-9 and TRBJ1-1; 8 nucleotides agree with TRBD1. The CDR3 is 15 amino acids. J was trimmed by 0 bases and V by 3 bases; bases with no gene match: 3. CDR1 SEHNR and CDR2 FQNEAQ come from the germline V gene (reference sequence). CDR3 coding DNA: TGTGCCAGCAGCTTCGGACAGGGACTGAACACTGAAGCTTTCTTT. Residues: CASSFGQGLNTEAFF.

The chain employs TRBV5-6 and TRBJ1-2; no definite D call. The length of the CDR3 is 15 residues. V lost 5 bases to trimming and J lost 2 bases, with 16 bases between them. Germline loops: CDR1 SGHDT, CDR2 YYEEEE. CDR3: CASRLLIVGNYGYTF. The CDR3 coding sequence is TGTGCCAGCAGACTATTGATAGTAGGGAACTATGGCTACACCTTC.

The rearrangement uses TRBV4-1 and TRBJ2-7, with 12 bases identical to TRBD1. There are 15 residues in the CDR3. Germline lookup yields CDR1 MGHRA and CDR2 YSYEKL. V shed 4 bases and J 2 bases; nucleotides not matched to a gene: 3. The CDR3 bases are TGCGCCAGCAGCCCAGGGACAGGGGGCGCCTACGAGCAGTACTTC. Encoded protein: CASSPGTGGAYEQYF.